The T cell receptor beta chain described here comes from a study of blood T cell repertoires in COVID-19. Libraries were prepared by immunoSEQ multiplex PCR; TCRdb keeps only in-frame clonotypes and omits some of them. The sample yields some 120,000 clones, 90% seen once. As concerns this clone: This CDR3 is also generated by other DNA sequences in the sample.

Per germline, CDR1 SGHRS and CDR2 YFSETQ. The CDR3 is made up of 14 amino acids. V trimming: 4 bases; J trimming: 3 bases; junction bases outside the gene matches: 4. The sequence came from a human donor with active COVID-19. The donor label of this sample is uncertain. Sequenced material: peripheral blood. The chain couples TRBV5-1 to TRBJ2-7; TRBD1 matches 10 bases. CDR3 sequence reads: CASSTTGGDYEQYF. Written as DNA, the CDR3 is TGCGCCAGCAGCACGACAGGGGGCGACTACGAGCAGTACTTC.